The 25 T cell receptor beta chains given below trace back to one sample, sequenced in a study of beta chain features in type 1 diabetes. Reverse transcribing all isolated RNA meant expressed TCRB transcripts were sequenced. The table came from immunoSEQ multiplex PCR; TCRdb's copy has only in-frame clones and leaves some out. This table has under 450,000 clones, roughly 16% appearing once. Sequenced material: naive CD4+ T cells from blood. The receptors here all came from a woman aged 18 to 35 in good health.

The sample holds a few counts of this clone. The genes are TRBV10-3 and TRBJ1-5, with TRBD1 identical over 8 bases. V lost 2 bases, J lost 7 bases, and 4 bases stayed unmatched. The CDR3 totals 14 residues. CDR1 and CDR2 from the germline V gene are ENHRY and SYGVKD. The CDR3 protein is CAISEQGALQPQHF. CDR3 coding DNA: TGTGCCATCAGTGAGCAGGGGGCCCTACAGCCCCAGCATTTT.

This clone was found a few times. This chain links TRBV4-1 with TRBJ1-1, with TRBD1 as a possible D gene (5 bases). Germline V gives CDR1 MGHRA, CDR2 YSYEKL. V lost 4 bases and J lost 0, with 18 bases in between. The CDR3 is 17 amino acids. In nucleotides, the CDR3 is TGCGCCAGCAGCCGTTTCGGGGGAGGAGAAATGAACACTGAAGCTTTCTTT. It yields the protein CASSRFGGGEMNTEAFF.

There are a few counts of this clone. The rearrangement links TRBV7-9 to TRBJ2-7, with 11 bases identical to TRBD2. With V trimmed by 4 bases and J by 7 bases, 6 bases remained unmatched. This CDR3 comprises 14 residues. Germline CDR1 is SEHNR and CDR2 is FQNEAQ (reference sequence). The CDR3 region is CASSYTSGSTEQYF. In nucleotides, the CDR3 is TGTGCCAGCAGCTACACTAGCGGGAGCACAGAGCAGTACTTC.

The chain is built from TRBV18 and TRBJ2-3, with TRBD2 matching 12 bases. This CDR3 contains 17 residues. The V gene's germline CDR1 is KGHSH and CDR2 LQKENI. J was trimmed by 6 bases and V by 4 bases; bases with no gene match: 11. CDR3 nucleotides: TGTGCCAGCTCACTGGCTCTACTAGCGGGAGGTGGCGATACGCAGTATTTT. Translation gives CASSLALLAGGGDTQYF.

This chain uses TRBV28 with TRBJ1-1, with unresolved D. V lost 7 bases and J lost 1, with 13 bases in between. Per germline, CDR1 MDHEN and CDR2 SYDVKM. The CDR3 spans 14 residues. The CDR3: CASIDYTENTEAFF. The CDR3 coding sequence is TGTGCCAGCATTGACTATACAGAGAACACTGAAGCTTTCTTT.

The chain combines TRBV19 with TRBJ2-2; 7 nucleotides agree with TRBD1. V gave up 6 bases and J gave up 4 bases; unmatched junction bases: 11. The CDR3 runs to 16 residues. Germline values: CDR1 LNHDA, CDR2 SQIVND (reference sequence). CDR3 in amino acids: CASRERLQGSTGELFF. CDR3 nucleotides: TGTGCCAGTAGGGAGAGACTACAGGGGAGCACCGGGGAGCTGTTTTTT.

The rearrangement links TRBV5-1 to TRBJ2-5; 9 bases line up with TRBD1. The junction had 6 bases not matched to a gene; V was cut back by 4 bases and J by 2 bases. CDR3 length: 15 amino acids. CDR1 is SGHRS and CDR2 is YFSETQ in the germline V gene. The CDR3 spells CASSNSGTGQETQYF. The CDR3 DNA sequence: TGCGCCAGCAGCAACTCCGGGACAGGGCAAGAGACCCAGTACTTC.

Note on this clone: Other DNA sequences in this specimen translate into the identical CDR3. The chain carries TRBV30 and TRBJ2-3; D remains ambiguous. Germline V gene lookup returns CDR1 GTSNPN and CDR2 SVGIG (reference sequence). V shed 0 bases and J shed 4 bases, with 8 bases lying between them. The CDR3 contains 13 residues. The CDR3 region is CAWSVAGPDTQYF. The DNA for the CDR3 is TGTGCCTGGAGTGTTGCTGGCCCAGATACGCAGTATTTT.

The rearrangement joins TRBV5-1 to TRBJ1-5; 9 nucleotides match TRBD1. The CDR3 is 15 residues long. The germline V gene encodes CDR1 SGHRS and CDR2 YFSETQ. V gave up 4 bases and J gave up 1 base; unmatched junction bases: 3. The CDR3 DNA reads as TGCGCCAGCAGCCCACAGGGGGCGAGCAATCAGCCCCAGCATTTT. It is translated as CASSPQGASNQPQHF.

The chain employs TRBV30 and TRBJ2-1; D might be TRBD2 (6 bases). This CDR3 comprises 12 residues. The germline V and J ends were trimmed by 8 bases and 3 bases, with 11 bases remaining between them. CDR1 and CDR2 (germline): GTSNPN, SVGIG (reference sequence). CDR3 in DNA: TGTGCCCAGGGAGGTCTCTACAATGAGCAGTTCTTC. Translating gives CAQGGLYNEQFF.

V usage is TRBV7-2 and J usage is TRBJ2-2; D perhaps matches TRBD1 (6 bases). The ends were cut back, 3 bases at V and 2 bases at J, with 10 bases in the middle. In germline, CDR1 is SGHTA, CDR2 FQGNSA. This CDR3 is 15 amino acids long. The DNA for the CDR3 is TGTGCCAGCAGCTTTGGCAGGGGAAACACCGGGGAGCTGTTTTTT. Amino acid sequence: CASSFGRGNTGELFF.

J is TRBJ1-5 and V is TRBV30; 7 bases agree with TRBD1. Germline CDR1 GTSNPN, CDR2 SVGIG (reference sequence). V shed 5 bases and J 3 bases; nucleotides not matched to a gene: 7. This CDR3 has 14 residues. The CDR3 coding sequence is TGTGCCTGGGGGATAGGACAGGTCAATCAGCCCCAGCATTTT. Its protein product is CAWGIGQVNQPQHF.

In its sample, this clone was seen a few times. The chain combines TRBV7-2 with TRBJ1-1, with D perhaps TRBD1 (5 bases). Trimming removed 1 base from V and 1 base from J, with 7 bases in between. Per germline, CDR1 SGHTA and CDR2 FQGNSA. The CDR3 contains 14 residues. CDR3 in amino acids: CASSLVGQNTEAFF. CDR3 bases: TGTGCCAGCAGCTTAGTAGGACAGAACACTGAAGCTTTCTTT. The full variable domain, rest sourced from reference TRBV7-2 and TRBJ1-1, is GAGVSQSPSNKVTEKGKDVELRCDPISGHTALYWYRQSLGQGLEFLIYFQGNSAPDKSGLPSDRFSAERTGGSVSTLTIQRTQQEDSAVYLCASSLVGQNTEAFFGQGTRLTVV.

The table lists this clone with a few counts. V usage is TRBV5-1 and J usage is TRBJ2-7; TRBD2 is a possible D gene (6 bases). Germline V CDR1 and CDR2: SGHRS, YFSETQ. The germline V and J ends were trimmed by 6 bases and 3 bases, with 13 bases remaining between them. The CDR3 spans 13 residues. The CDR3: CASNSGTHYEQYF. The CDR3 DNA reads as TGCGCCAGCAACTCCGGGACTCACTACGAGCAGTACTTC.

The gene calls are TRBV5-4 and TRBJ2-5; TRBD2 agrees at 12 bases. After removal of 4 bases from V and 5 bases from J, the junction contained 9 bases not matched to a gene. Germline assignment: CDR1 SGHNT and CDR2 YYREEE (reference sequence). CDR3 length equals 16 residues. CDR3 coding DNA: TGTGCCAGCAGCCGGGAGCTAGCGGGAGGGGGGGAGACCCAGTACTTC. Protein: CASSRELAGGGETQYF.

This clone turned up a few times. This chain uses TRBV28 with TRBJ1-3; 7 bases align to TRBD1. Trimming removed 5 bases from V and 1 base from J; junction bases left unmatched: 8. Germline V gene lookup returns CDR1 MDHEN and CDR2 SYDVKM. The CDR3 runs to 16 residues. Written as DNA, the CDR3 is TGTGCCAGCAGTACTGGGGACAGAATATCTGGAAACACCATATATTTT. This encodes CASSTGDRISGNTIYF.

This chain joins TRBV4-2 and TRBJ2-1, with 7 bases aligning to TRBD2. The CDR3 runs to 16 residues. V shed 4 bases and J 8 bases; nucleotides not matched to a gene: 14. CDR1 and CDR2 (germline): LGHNA, YNFKEQ. The CDR3 DNA reads TGTGCCAGCAGCCTTGCTGGACTAGAATTTATCCATGAGCAGTTCTTC. Translated: CASSLAGLEFIHEQFF.

The table lists this clone with a few counts. The V and J genes are TRBV29-1 and TRBJ2-3; D is perhaps TRBD2 (6 bases). The V and J ends lost 4 bases and 0 bases respectively, with 11 bases between them. The germline CDR1 and CDR2 sequences are SQVTM and ANQGSEA. The length of the CDR3 is 14 residues. The CDR3 here is CSVARRGSTDTQYF. In DNA form, the CDR3 reads TGCAGCGTTGCCCGGCGGGGTAGCACAGATACGCAGTATTTT.

There are a few counts of this clone. The chain uses TRBV25-1 and TRBJ2-7; D possibly corresponds to TRBD1 (6 bases). Germline lookup yields CDR1 MGHDK and CDR2 SYGVNS. V dropped 4 bases and J dropped 5 bases, with 9 bases sitting between them. The CDR3 has 12 amino acids. CDR3: CASSVQGNEQYF. Written as DNA, the CDR3 is TGTGCCAGCAGTGTACAGGGAAACGAGCAGTACTTC.

The J gene is TRBJ2-5, the V gene TRBV7-2; D perhaps matches TRBD2 (5 bases). CDR3 size: 15 residues. CDR1 SGHTA and CDR2 FQGNSA come from the germline V gene. V was clipped by 6 bases and J by 0 bases, with 14 bases between them. CDR3 in amino acids: CASSGNGMNQETQYF. The CDR3 nucleotides read TGTGCCAGCAGTGGGAACGGGATGAACCAAGAGACCCAGTACTTC.

There are a few counts of this clone. The gene calls are TRBV5-6 and TRBJ2-6, with D tentatively TRBD2 (5 bases). Between the trimmed V and J ends, which lost 4 bases and 0 bases, there was a span of 8 bases. This CDR3 is built from 15 residues. The germline CDR1 and CDR2 sequences are SGHDT and YYEEEE. The CDR3 loop reads CASSPRASGANVLTF. The CDR3 DNA reads as TGTGCCAGCAGCCCGAGGGCCTCTGGGGCCAACGTCCTGACTTTC.

This chain links TRBV25-1 with TRBJ2-5, with TRBD1 matching over 12 bases. CDR1 is MGHDK, CDR2 SYGVNS, per germline. Losses at the gene ends were 3 bases for V and 1 base for J; bases not matched to a gene: 9. The CDR3 is made up of 18 amino acids. CDR3 bases: TGTGCCAGCAGTGAGCCCCCCGGGACAGGGGGCTTCCAAGAGACCCAGTACTTC. This translates into CASSEPPGTGGFQETQYF.

This chain joins TRBV5-1 and TRBJ1-1; 7 nucleotides match TRBD1. The length of the CDR3 is 15 residues. With 2 bases clipped from V and 7 bases from J, the junction kept 11 bases outside the gene matches. Germline V gives CDR1 SGHRS, CDR2 YFSETQ. CDR3: CASSFGNSGTVEAFF. In DNA, the CDR3 is TGCGCCAGCAGCTTTGGAAACTCCGGGACAGTTGAAGCTTTCTTT.

A word on this clone: Other DNA sequences in this sample translate to the same CDR3. V is TRBV30 and J is TRBJ1-3; D not resolved. CDR1 is GTSNPN, CDR2 SVGIG, per germline (reference sequence). CDR3 size: 11 residues. V was pared by 3 bases and J by 4 bases, with 4 bases between. CDR3 loop: CAWSQGNTIYF. The CDR3 DNA is TGTGCCTGGAGCCAGGGAAACACCATATATTTT.

The rearrangement uses TRBV18 and TRBJ2-1; 11 bases are shared with TRBD1. After removal of 2 bases from V and 9 bases from J, the junction contained 9 bases not matched to a gene. Germline V gene data show CDR1 as KGHSH and CDR2 as LQKENI. The CDR3 extends over 16 amino acids. CDR3 bases: TGTGCCAGCTCACCATACGGACAGGGGGCTTTCGGTGAGCAGTTCTTC. It yields the protein CASSPYGQGAFGEQFF.